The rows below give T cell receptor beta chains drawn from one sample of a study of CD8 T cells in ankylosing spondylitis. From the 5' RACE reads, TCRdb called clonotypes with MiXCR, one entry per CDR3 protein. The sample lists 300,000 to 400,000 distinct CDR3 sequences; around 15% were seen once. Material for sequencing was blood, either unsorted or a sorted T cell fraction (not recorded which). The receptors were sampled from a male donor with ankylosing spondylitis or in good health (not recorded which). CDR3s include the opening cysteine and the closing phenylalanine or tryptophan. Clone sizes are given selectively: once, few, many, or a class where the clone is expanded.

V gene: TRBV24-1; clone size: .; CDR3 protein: CATSPGKNTGELFF
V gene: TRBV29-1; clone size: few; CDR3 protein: CSVGQGAKSAEAFF
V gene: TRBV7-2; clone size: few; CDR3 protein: CASSLATGYSSYEQYF
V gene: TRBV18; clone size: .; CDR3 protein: CASSPRGLDITGELFF
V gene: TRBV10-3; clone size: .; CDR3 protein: CAISESIGPSGRARNPDTQYF
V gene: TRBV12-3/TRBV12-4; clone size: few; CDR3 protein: CASSLAGTNYGYTF
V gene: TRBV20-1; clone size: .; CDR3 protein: CSARDYGTGDLTLRF
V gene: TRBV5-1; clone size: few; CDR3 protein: CASSFEQETQYF
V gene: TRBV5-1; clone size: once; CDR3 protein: CASSSPGTVQETQYF
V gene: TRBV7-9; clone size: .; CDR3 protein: CASSRLVGGLLNTEAFF
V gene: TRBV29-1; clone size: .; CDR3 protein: CGVAKVVGSGELFF
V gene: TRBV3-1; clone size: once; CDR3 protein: CASSQDAGGGNIQYF
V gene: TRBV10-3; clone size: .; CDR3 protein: CATALAAGGDEQYF
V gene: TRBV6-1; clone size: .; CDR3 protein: CASSRDREGSYEQYF
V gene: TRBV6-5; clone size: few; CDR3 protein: CASSYSKGPYEQYF
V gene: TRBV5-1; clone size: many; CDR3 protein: CASSSELGQYNEQFF
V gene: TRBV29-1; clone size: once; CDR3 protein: CSVETGRGGYTF
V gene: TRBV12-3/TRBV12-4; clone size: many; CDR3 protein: CASSLASITRNQPQHF
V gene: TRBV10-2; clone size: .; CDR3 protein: CASSGLPGLAGHEQYF
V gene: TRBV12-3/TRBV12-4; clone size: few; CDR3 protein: CASSSHIGGMSTGELFF
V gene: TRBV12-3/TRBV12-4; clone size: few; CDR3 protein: CASSRVPDTQYF
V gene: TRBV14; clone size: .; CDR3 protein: CASSRLGARTEAFF
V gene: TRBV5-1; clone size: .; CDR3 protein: CASSLVAETNEKLFF
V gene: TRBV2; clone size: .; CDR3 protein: CASREEGLRTQYF
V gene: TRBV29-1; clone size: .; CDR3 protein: CSVHRDYNEQFF
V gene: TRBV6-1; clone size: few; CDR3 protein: CASQGAGWVTEAFF
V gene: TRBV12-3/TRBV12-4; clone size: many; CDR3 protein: CASSFGSGGYNEQFF